The 17 T cell receptor beta chains below come from one sample, sequenced in a study of T cell responses to AZD1222 COVID-19 vaccine. Assay: immunoSEQ multiplex PCR; the TCRdb copy retains only in-frame clones and omits some. Of more than 95,000 clones in the sample, more than 85% were seen once. The material was peripheral blood, obtained on day 0 of AZD1222 vaccination. Receptors originate from an adult in good health.

The V gene is TRBV12-5, the J gene TRBJ2-1; D is unresolved. Germline V lookup: CDR1 LGHNT, CDR2 FRNRAP. CDR3 length: 15 amino acids. V was clipped by 0 bases and J by 8 bases, with 14 bases between them. As DNA, the CDR3 is TGTGCTAGTGGTTTGGTAGCCCTCCGTGCCGATGAGCAGTTCTTC. Protein sequence: CASGLVALRADEQFF.

V and J are TRBV18 and TRBJ2-7; D remains unclear. V lost 3 bases, J lost 2 bases, and 8 bases lay in between. Germline CDR1 is KGHSH and CDR2 is LQKENI. CDR3 length equals 13 residues. The CDR3 sequence is CASSPPEAYEQYF. CDR3 nucleotide sequence: TGTGCCAGCTCACCTCCCGAAGCCTACGAGCAGTACTTC.

J is TRBJ1-1 and V is TRBV19, with D possibly matching TRBD1 (5 bases). Germline CDR1 reads LNHDA; CDR2 reads SQIVND (reference sequence). The V gene lost 1 base and the J gene lost 2 bases, with 14 bases spanning the gap. The CDR3 is 16 residues long. In nucleotides, the CDR3 is TGTGCCAGTAGTATAGGGGACGGAATGGTAAACACTGAAGCTTTCTTT. Translating gives CASSIGDGMVNTEAFF. Together with reference TRBV19 and TRBJ1-1, the CDR3 gives the full variable domain: DGGITQSPKYLFRKEGQNVTLSCEQNLNHDAMYWYRQDPGQGLRLIYYSQIVNDFQKGDIAEGYSVSREKKESFPLTVTSAQKNPTAFYLCASSIGDGMVNTEAFFGQGTRLTVV.

This clone was observed a few times. The gene calls are TRBV7-6 and TRBJ2-7; possible D gene TRBD2, 6 bases. Per germline, CDR1 SGHVS and CDR2 FNYEAQ. The CDR3 contains 12 residues. With 5 bases removed from V and 7 bases from J, the gap between germline ends came to 12 bases. The CDR3 DNA reads as TGTGCCAGCAGCCTCGAGGGGAGGGAGCAGTACTTC. This translates into CASSLEGREQYF.

The chain is built from TRBV9 and TRBJ1-2, with a weak D call TRBD1 (5 bases). There are 15 residues in the CDR3. Trimming left V 3 bases short and J 1 base short, with 13 bases between. The germline CDR1 and CDR2 sequences are SGDLS and YYNGEE. CDR3 residues: CASSDGTDNNYGYTF. CDR3 coding DNA: TGTGCCAGCAGCGACGGGACCGACAATAACTATGGCTACACCTTC.

The chain carries TRBV11-2 and TRBJ1-1, with 8 bases fitting TRBD1. Germline CDR1 and CDR2: SGHAT and FQNNGV. J lost 8 bases, V lost 5 bases, and 10 bases had no gene match. This CDR3 comprises 14 residues. In nucleotides, the CDR3 is TGTGCCAGCAGCCGCGGACAGGGAAGACCAGAAGCTTTCTTT. It is translated as CASSRGQGRPEAFF.

This chain uses TRBV13 with TRBJ2-1; D gene uncertain. The CDR3 consists of 15 residues. V was pared by 5 bases and J by 4 bases, with 15 bases between. CDR1 is PRHDT, CDR2 FYEKMQ, per germline (reference sequence). The CDR3 region has the DNA TGTGCCAGCAGCCCTGCGGAGAGGTTATACAATGAGCAGTTCTTC. Protein sequence: CASSPAERLYNEQFF.

V is TRBV18 and J is TRBJ1-5, with 9 bases matching TRBD1. This CDR3 is 17 amino acids long. The germline V gene has CDR1 KGHSH and CDR2 LQKENI. The junction had 6 bases not matched to a gene; V was cut back by 3 bases and J by 0 bases. The CDR3 region is CASSPSGTGNSNQPQHF. CDR3 DNA sequence: TGTGCCAGCTCACCCTCGGGGACAGGGAATAGCAATCAGCCCCAGCATTTT.

The chain is built from TRBV29-1 and TRBJ2-3, with a possible D match to TRBD2 (6 bases). The CDR3 totals 15 residues. Germline V gene lookup returns CDR1 SQVTM and CDR2 ANQGSEA. V dropped 5 bases and J dropped 2 bases, with 17 bases sitting between them. The DNA for the CDR3 is TGCAGCGTTTCTACCGGGACTGGGATCACAGATACGCAGTATTTT. Translated, it gives CSVSTGTGITDTQYF.

The rearrangement uses TRBV7-9 and TRBJ1-3; D might be TRBD1 (6 bases). Germline CDR1 reads SEHNR; CDR2 reads FQNEAQ (reference sequence). The CDR3 has 19 amino acids. V lost 3 bases to trimming and J lost 0 bases, with 21 bases between them. The CDR3 DNA follows: TGTGCCAGCAGCTTCATCCGTCTCCCCACAGGGTACTCTGGAAACACCATATATTTT. Amino acid sequence: CASSFIRLPTGYSGNTIYF.

The chain uses TRBV11-2 and TRBJ2-3; 9 nucleotides line up with TRBD2. The CDR3 has 15 residues. Unmatched junction bases numbered 4, after V lost 5 bases and J lost 1 base. From germline, CDR1 is SGHAT and CDR2 FQNNGV. For the CDR3, the DNA is TGTGCCAGCAGCGCCAGACTAGCGGGCACAGATACGCAGTATTTT. The encoded protein is CASSARLAGTDTQYF. Based on the CDR3 plus reference TRBV11-2 and TRBJ2-3, the full variable domain is EAGVAQSPRYKIIEKRQSVAFWCNPISGHATLYWYQQILGQGPKLLIQFQNNGVVDDSQLPKDRFSAERLKGVDSTLKIQPAKLEDSAVYLCASSARLAGTDTQYFGPGTRLTVL.

With regard to this clone: Within the sample, other DNA sequences also encode this same CDR3. The chain recombines TRBV2 with TRBJ1-1; no definite D call. From germline, CDR1 is SNHLY and CDR2 FYNNEI. The length of the CDR3 is 13 residues. The V and J ends lost 6 bases and 1 base respectively, with 9 bases between them. The CDR3 DNA sequence: TGTGCCAGCAGCCCAGGCCGGAACACTGAAGCTTTCTTT. Amino acids: CASSPGRNTEAFF.

The chain combines TRBV27 with TRBJ1-4; D is perhaps TRBD1 (6 bases). This CDR3 is 15 amino acids long. V was cut by 6 bases and J by 3 bases, with 14 bases left in between. Germline CDR1 MNHEY, CDR2 SMNVEV (reference sequence). The CDR3 sequence is CASSRRGTSNEKLFF. The CDR3 bases are TGTGCCAGCAGCCGACGCGGGACATCTAATGAAAAACTGTTTTTT.

This rearrangement joins TRBV5-1 to TRBJ1-6, with D unclear. The V and J ends lost 2 bases and 5 bases respectively, with 5 bases between them. The CDR3 consists of 13 residues. Germline V gene data show CDR1 as SGHRS and CDR2 as YFSETQ. The CDR3 sequence: CASSLSHNSPLHF. The CDR3 DNA is TGCGCCAGCAGCTTAAGCCATAATTCACCCCTCCACTTT.

The chain employs TRBV5-1 and TRBJ1-1; D might be TRBD1 (6 bases). Germline CDR1 is SGHRS and CDR2 is YFSETQ. Trimming removed 6 bases from V and 1 base from J, with 13 bases in between. This CDR3 region has 14 residues. The CDR3 sequence: CASNGGGGNTEAFF. Here the CDR3 DNA reads TGCGCCAGCAATGGGGGCGGCGGGAACACTGAAGCTTTCTTT.

This rearrangement joins TRBV14 to TRBJ1-2, with 7 bases that match TRBD1. The ends lost 0 bases at V and 4 bases at J; junction bases unmatched: 5. This CDR3 is built from 15 residues. Germline assignment: CDR1 SGHDN and CDR2 FVKESK. Here the CDR3 DNA reads TGTGCCAGCAGCCAAGAAATACAGGGGCGCTATGGCTACACCTTC. As protein: CASSQEIQGRYGYTF.

This chain connects TRBV3-1 (or the pseudogene TRBV3-2) to TRBJ2-7, with TRBD2 matching 7 bases. The CDR3 loop spans 14 amino acids. The germline CDR1 and CDR2 sequences are LGHDT and YNNKEL (reference sequence). With V trimmed by 3 bases and J by 2 bases, 4 bases remained unmatched. The CDR3 nucleotides read TGTGCCAGCAGCCACCGTGCGGGAGCCTACGAGCAGTACTTC. It codes for CASSHRAGAYEQYF.